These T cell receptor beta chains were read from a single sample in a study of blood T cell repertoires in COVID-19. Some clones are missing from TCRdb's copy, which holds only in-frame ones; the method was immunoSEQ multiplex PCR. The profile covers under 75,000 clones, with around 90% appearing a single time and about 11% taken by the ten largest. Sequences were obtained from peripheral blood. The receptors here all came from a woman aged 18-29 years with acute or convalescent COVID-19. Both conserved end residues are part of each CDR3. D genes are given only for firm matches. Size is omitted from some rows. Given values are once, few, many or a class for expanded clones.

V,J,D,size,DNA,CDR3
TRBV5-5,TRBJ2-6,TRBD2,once,TGTGCCAGCAGCTTGCCTAGCGGGGGTGCTGGGGCCAACGTCCTGACTTTC,CASSLPSGGAGANVLTF
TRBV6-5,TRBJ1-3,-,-,TGTGCCAGCAGGGGAGAGTACTCTGGAAACACCATATATTTT,CASRGEYSGNTIYF
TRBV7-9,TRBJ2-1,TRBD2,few,TGTGCCAGCAGCTATGGACTAGCGGGAGTGAATGAGCAGTTCTTC,CASSYGLAGVNEQFF
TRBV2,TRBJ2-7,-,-,TGTGCCAGCAGTCTTTTCGGTAGCCGGTACGAGCAGTACTTC,CASSLFGSRYEQYF
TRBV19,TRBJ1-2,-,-,TGTGCCAGTAGTCCGGGGACAAATACAGGCTACACCTTC,CASSPGTNTGYTF
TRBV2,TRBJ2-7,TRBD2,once,TGTGCCAGCGTTAGCGGGACCAACGAGCAGTACTTC,CASVSGTNEQYF
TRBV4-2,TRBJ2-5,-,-,TGTGCCAGCAGCCTACTAGCCCTCCAAGAGACCCAGTACTTC,CASSLLALQETQYF
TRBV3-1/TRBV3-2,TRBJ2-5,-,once,TGTGCCAGCAGCCGAACCGGGACTCAAGAGACCCAGTACTTC,CASSRTGTQETQYF
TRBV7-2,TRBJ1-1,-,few,TGTGCCAGCAGCCGAAACAGGAACACTGAAGCTTTCTTT,CASSRNRNTEAFF
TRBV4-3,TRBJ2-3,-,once,TGCGCCAGCAGCCAAGGGGCCGGGGAATGGGCAGGTACGCAGTATTTT,CASSQGAGEWAGTQYF
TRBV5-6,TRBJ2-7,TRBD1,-,TGTGCCAGCAGCTCGCGGGACAGGGTAAACGAGCAGTACTTC,CASSSRDRVNEQYF
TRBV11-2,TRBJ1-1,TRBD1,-,TGTGCCAGCAGCTTGGACCGGGACAGGGGACTGAACACTGAAGCTTTCTTT,CASSLDRDRGLNTEAFF
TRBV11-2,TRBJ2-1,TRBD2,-,TGTGCCAGCAGCTTAGGGGACTCAGCGGGACGTTCCTACAATGAGCAGTTCTTC,CASSLGDSAGRSYNEQFF
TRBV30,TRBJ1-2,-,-,TGTGCCTGGAGTGTATACTCTAACTATGGCTACACCTTC,CAWSVYSNYGYTF
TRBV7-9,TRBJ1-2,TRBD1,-,TGTGCCAGCAGCTTAGCCGGGACAGGGGCACACCCAAACTATGGCTACACCTTC,CASSLAGTGAHPNYGYTF
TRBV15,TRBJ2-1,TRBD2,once,TGTGCCACCAGCAGAGACCAAACCGGACTAGATCACCAGTATGAGCAGTTCTTC,CATSRDQTGLDHQYEQFF
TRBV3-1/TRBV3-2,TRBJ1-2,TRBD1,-,TGTGCCAGCAGCCAACTAGACAGGGCTCCTTATGGCTACACCTTC,CASSQLDRAPYGYTF
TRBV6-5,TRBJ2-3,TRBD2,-,TGTGCCAGCACCGGGACTAGCGGGATCACAGATACGCAGTATTTT,CASTGTSGITDTQYF
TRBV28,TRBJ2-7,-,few,TGTGCCAGCAGTCCGGGTTACGAGCAGTACTTC,CASSPGYEQYF
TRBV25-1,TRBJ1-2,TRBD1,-,TGTGCCAGCAGTGAAGGGACAGGGGTCGACTATGGCTACACCTTC,CASSEGTGVDYGYTF
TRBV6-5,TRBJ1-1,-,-,TGTGCCACCTTCCTACGGAGTCGGAGCACTGAAGCTTTCTTT,CATFLRSRSTEAFF